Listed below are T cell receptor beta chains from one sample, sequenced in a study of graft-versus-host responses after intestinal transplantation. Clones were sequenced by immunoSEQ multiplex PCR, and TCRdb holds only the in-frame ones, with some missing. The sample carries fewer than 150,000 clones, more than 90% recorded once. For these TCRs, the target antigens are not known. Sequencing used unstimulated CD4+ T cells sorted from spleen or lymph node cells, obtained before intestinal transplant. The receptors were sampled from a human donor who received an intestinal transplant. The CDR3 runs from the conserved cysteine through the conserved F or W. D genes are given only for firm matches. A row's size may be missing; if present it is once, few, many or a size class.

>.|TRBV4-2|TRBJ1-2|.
CASSQDFGTLGYTF
TGTGCCAGCAGCCAAGATTTCGGTACCCTGGGCTACACCTTC
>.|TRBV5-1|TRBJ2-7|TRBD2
CASSWGTSGTSYEQYF
TGCGCCAGCAGCTGGGGGACTAGCGGGACCTCCTACGAGCAGTACTTC
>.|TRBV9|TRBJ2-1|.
CASSVGGTYNEQFF
TGTGCCAGCAGCGTTGGGGGAACCTACAATGAGCAGTTCTTC
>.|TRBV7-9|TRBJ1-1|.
CASSLGRNTEAFF
TGTGCCAGCAGCTTAGGTCGGAACACTGAAGCTTTCTTT
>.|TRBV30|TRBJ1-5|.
CAWSVVANQPQHF
TGTGCCTGGAGTGTTGTTGCGAATCAGCCCCAGCATTTT
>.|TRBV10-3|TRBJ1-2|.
CATAGGGGQGSYGYTF
TGTGCCACCGCCGGGGGAGGCGGCCAGGGGAGTTATGGCTACACCTTC
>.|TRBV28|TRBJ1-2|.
CAIGTGGYTF
TGTGCCATTGGGACGGGTGGCTACACCTTC
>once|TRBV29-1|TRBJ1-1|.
CSVSSGKGLYTEAFF
TGCAGCGTTTCTTCGGGCAAGGGGTTGTACACTGAAGCTTTCTTT
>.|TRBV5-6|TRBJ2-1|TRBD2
CASIPVGGTYNEQFF
TGTGCCAGCATCCCGGTCGGGGGGACCTACAATGAGCAGTTCTTC
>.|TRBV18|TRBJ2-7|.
CASSPSGSEQYF
TGTGCCAGCTCACCATCTGGAAGCGAGCAGTACTTC
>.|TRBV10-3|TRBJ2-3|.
CAITAGDTQYF
TGTGCCATCACAGCGGGAGATACGCAGTATTTT
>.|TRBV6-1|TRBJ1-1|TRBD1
CASSTDRGTEAFF
TGTGCCAGCAGTACTGACAGGGGCACTGAAGCTTTCTTT
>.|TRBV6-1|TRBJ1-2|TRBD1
CASRAQTGTGYTF
TGTGCCAGCAGGGCCCAGACAGGGACTGGCTACACCTTC
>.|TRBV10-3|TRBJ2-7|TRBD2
CAISERASGGKAEQYF
TGTGCCATCAGTGAGAGGGCTAGCGGGGGGAAGGCCGAGCAGTACTTC
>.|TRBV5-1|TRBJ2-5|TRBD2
CASSRAGLRFQETQYF
TGCGCCAGCAGCCGAGCGGGACTACGATTCCAAGAGACCCAGTACTTC
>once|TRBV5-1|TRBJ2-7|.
CASSLVGGYEQYF
TGCGCCAGCAGCTTGGTGGGGGGCTACGAGCAGTACTTC
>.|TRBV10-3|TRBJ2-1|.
CAIGVPGGEQFF
TGTGCCATCGGGGTCCCTGGGGGTGAGCAGTTCTTC
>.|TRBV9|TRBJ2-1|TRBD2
CASSVEVLAGRYNEQFF
TGTGCCAGCAGCGTAGAAGTCCTAGCGGGGAGGTACAATGAGCAGTTCTTC
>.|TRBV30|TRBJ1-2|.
CAWRARGRVRGFNYGYTF
TGTGCCTGGAGGGCACGGGGTAGGGTTCGAGGCTTCAACTATGGCTACACCTTC
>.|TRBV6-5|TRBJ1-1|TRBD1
CASGQQGFTEAFF
TGTGCCAGCGGCCAACAGGGGTTCACTGAAGCTTTCTTT
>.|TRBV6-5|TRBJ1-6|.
CASRGVSYNSPLHF
TGTGCCAGCCGAGGGGTATCCTATAATTCACCCCTCCACTTT
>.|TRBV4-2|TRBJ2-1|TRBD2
CASSQIAGGVNNEQFF
TGTGCCAGCAGCCAGATAGCGGGGGGTGTAAACAATGAGCAGTTCTTC
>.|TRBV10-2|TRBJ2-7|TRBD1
CASRRWDRGNYEQYF
TGCGCCAGCAGGCGCTGGGACAGGGGGAACTACGAGCAGTACTTC